A single T cell receptor beta chain is shown here with its context. This entry belongs to a study of blood T cell repertoires in COVID-19. The wider study: PBMCs, B-cell-depleted T cells, or T cells provided the cDNA or gDNA that made up the material.

The CDR3 length is 13 residues. Per the germline V gene, CDR1 is MNHEY and CDR2 is SMNVEV (reference sequence). Trimming took off 5 bases at V and 5 bases at J, with 10 bases between the two ends. Profiling relied on immunoSEQ multiplex PCR, and the TCRdb table lists in-frame clones only, not all of them. Of some 150,000 clones in the sample, 80% to 90% are singletons; the top ten hold more than 1.5%. The chain is built from TRBV27 and TRBJ1-5; perhaps TRBD1 as D (6 bases). This sequence originates from a woman aged 55-70 years with acute or convalescent COVID-19. Sample: peripheral blood. CDR3 region: CASSQGSYQPQHF. CDR3 in DNA: TGTGCCAGCAGTCAGGGGTCGTATCAGCCCCAGCATTTT.